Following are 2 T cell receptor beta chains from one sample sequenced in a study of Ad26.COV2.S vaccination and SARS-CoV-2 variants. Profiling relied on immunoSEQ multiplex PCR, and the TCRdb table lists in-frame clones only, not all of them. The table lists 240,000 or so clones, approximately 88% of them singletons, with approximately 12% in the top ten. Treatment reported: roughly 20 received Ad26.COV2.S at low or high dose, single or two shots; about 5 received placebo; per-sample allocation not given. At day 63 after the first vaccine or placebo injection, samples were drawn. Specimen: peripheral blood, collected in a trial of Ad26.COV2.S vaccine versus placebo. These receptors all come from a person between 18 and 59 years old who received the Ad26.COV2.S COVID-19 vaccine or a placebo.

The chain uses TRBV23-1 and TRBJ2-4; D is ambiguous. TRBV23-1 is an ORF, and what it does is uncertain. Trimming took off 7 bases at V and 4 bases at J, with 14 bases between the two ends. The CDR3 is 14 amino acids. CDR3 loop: CASILQDGKNIQYF. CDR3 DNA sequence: TGCGCCAGCATTCTCCAGGACGGTAAAAACATTCAGTACTTC.

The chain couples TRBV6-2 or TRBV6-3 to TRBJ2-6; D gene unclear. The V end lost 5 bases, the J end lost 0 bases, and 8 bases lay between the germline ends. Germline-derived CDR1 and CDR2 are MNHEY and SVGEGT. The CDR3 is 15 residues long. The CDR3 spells CASSPSFSGANVLTF. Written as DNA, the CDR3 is TGTGCCAGCAGTCCGAGCTTCTCTGGGGCCAACGTCCTGACTTTC.